This T cell receptor beta chain was obtained from a study of blood T cells in healthy people across ages. Overall study results and limits: Roughly linear declines in TCR beta diversity per million T cells occurred with age. Long-lived and aged donors differed, with more naive CD4+ cells and higher diversity in the long-lived.

Alongside a J-beta primer mix, a sample-barcoded 5' primer served in a second PCR lasting roughly 7 to 11 cycles. Unique molecular identifiers of 12 random nucleotides labeled each cDNA. Any given sample supplied a minimum of 3 million CDR3-containing paired-end reads. TCRdb independently ran MiXCR on the 5' RACE reads; one entry per CDR3 protein. The sample lists roughly 860,000 distinct CDR3 sequences, around two thirds occurring once. About this clonotype: Its cognate antigen is unknown.

Germline V gene sequence: CDR1 SEHNR, CDR2 FQNEAQ (reference sequence). CDR3 length: 16 residues. Trimming stripped 5 bases from V and 1 base from J, with 17 bases between. This clonotype was sampled from a man aged 30 to 39 in good health. The V and J genes are TRBV7-9 and TRBJ1-2; D may be TRBD1 (5 bases). Sequenced sample: blood. This CDR3 is CASSQDGGRDNYGYTF. The CDR3 region has the DNA TGTGCCAGCAGCCAAGATGGGGGACGGGATAACTATGGCTACACCTTC.